One T cell receptor beta chain is described in this entry. The CDR3 length is 16 residues. Germline values: CDR1 SGHRS, CDR2 YFSETQ. J was trimmed by 4 bases and V by 4 bases; bases with no gene match: 9. Alpha and beta chains were covered, as first-strand cDNA relied on TRAV- and TRBV-specific primers. The TCRs were subjected to amplification over about 20 PCR cycles employing a constant-region primer in conjunction with a V-primer adapter. Amplifying the isolated mRNA was done by in vitro transcription. In TCRdb, the reads were re-called with MiXCR into one record per CDR3 protein. Of 18,000 or so distinct CDR3 sequences listed, approximately 79% were seen once; the top ten hold about an eighth. The study gave donors nivolumab, ipilimumab, aspirin, low-dose cyclophosphamide and low-dose radiotherapy. The sample is drawn from a study of low-dose radiotherapy and immunotherapy resistance in tumors. Study overall: A total of 13 Gy over 26 weeks was given to Cohort 2 as 1 Gy per fraction every two weeks. The treatment that patients received was intravenous nivolumab 240 mg every two weeks plus ipilimumab 1 mg/kg every six weeks.

The sequence was collected from a human donor with advanced metastatic prostate, ovarian, gallbladder or colorectal cancer (not recorded which). This table probably holds off-target reads from a library built for another chain. This chain joins TRBV5-1 and TRBJ1-5; 9 positions agree with TRBD1. As DNA, the CDR3 is TGCGCCAGCAGCCCGCTTACAGGGGGCCCAAATCAGCCCCAGCATTTT. This gives the protein CASSPLTGGPNQPQHF.